This T cell receptor (beta chain) derives from a study of blood T cell repertoires in COVID-19. Study at large: Sources were T cells, B-cell-depleted T cells, or PBMCs; the material itself was cDNA or gDNA.

The table came from immunoSEQ multiplex PCR; TCRdb's copy has only in-frame clones and leaves some out. The table shows roughly 200,000 clones, with just under 90% occurring only once. Participants were aged about 18 to 90 years, lived in over 20 US areas, and enrolled virtually. Participants' reported clinical history set cohort assignment. With 3 bases removed from V and 7 bases from J, the gap between germline ends came to 16 bases. In germline, CDR1 is KGHSH, CDR2 LQKENI. This CDR3 is 14 amino acids long. V and J are TRBV18 and TRBJ2-7; D possibly corresponds to TRBD2 (6 bases). Material for sequencing was PBMCs or T cells enriched from blood (not recorded which). The receptor was derived from a woman under 40 with acute COVID-19. This CDR3 is CASSPRRGLGEQYF. The CDR3 coding sequence is TGTGCCAGCTCACCGAGGCGGGGTCTGGGGGAGCAGTACTTC.